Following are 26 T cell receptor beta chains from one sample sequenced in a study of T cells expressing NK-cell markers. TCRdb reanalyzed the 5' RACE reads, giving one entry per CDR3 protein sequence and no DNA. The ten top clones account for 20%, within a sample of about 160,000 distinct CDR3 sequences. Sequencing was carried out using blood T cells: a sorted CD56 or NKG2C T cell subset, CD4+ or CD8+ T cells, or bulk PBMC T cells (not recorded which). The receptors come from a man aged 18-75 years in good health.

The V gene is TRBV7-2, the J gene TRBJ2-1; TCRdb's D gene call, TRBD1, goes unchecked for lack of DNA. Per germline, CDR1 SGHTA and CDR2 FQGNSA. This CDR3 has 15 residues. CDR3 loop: CASSLEGQKLDEQFF. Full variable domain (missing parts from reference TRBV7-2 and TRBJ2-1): GAGVSQSPSNKVTEKGKDVELRCDPISGHTALYWYRQSLGQGLEFLIYFQGNSAPDKSGLPSDRFSAERTGGSVSTLTIQRTQQEDSAVYLCASSLEGQKLDEQFFGPGTRLTVL.

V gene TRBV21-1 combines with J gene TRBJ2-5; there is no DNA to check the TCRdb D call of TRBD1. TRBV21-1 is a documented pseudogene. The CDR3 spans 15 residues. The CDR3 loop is CASSGTGTLEETQYF.

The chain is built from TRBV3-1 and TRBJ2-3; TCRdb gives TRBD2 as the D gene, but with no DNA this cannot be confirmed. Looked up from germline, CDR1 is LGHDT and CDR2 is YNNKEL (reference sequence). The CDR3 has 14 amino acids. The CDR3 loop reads CASSYTGVPDTQYF.

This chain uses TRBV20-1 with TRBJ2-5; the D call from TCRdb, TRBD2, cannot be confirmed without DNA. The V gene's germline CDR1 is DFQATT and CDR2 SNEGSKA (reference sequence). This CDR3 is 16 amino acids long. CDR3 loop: CSARTLYGGGQETQYF.

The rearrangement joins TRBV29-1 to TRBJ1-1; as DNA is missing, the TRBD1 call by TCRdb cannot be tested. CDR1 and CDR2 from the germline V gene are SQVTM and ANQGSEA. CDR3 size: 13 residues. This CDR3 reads CSVEGQGKSEAFF. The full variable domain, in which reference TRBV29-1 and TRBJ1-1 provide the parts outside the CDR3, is SAVISQKPSRDICQRGTSLTIQCQVDSQVTMMFWYRQQPGQSLTLIATANQGSEATYESGFVIDKFPISRPNLTFSTLTVSNMSPEDSSIYLCSVEGQGKSEAFFGQGTRLTVV.

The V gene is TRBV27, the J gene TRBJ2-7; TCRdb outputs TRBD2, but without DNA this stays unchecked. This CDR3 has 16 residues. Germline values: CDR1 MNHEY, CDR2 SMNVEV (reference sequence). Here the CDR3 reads CASSLWASSGVYEQYF.

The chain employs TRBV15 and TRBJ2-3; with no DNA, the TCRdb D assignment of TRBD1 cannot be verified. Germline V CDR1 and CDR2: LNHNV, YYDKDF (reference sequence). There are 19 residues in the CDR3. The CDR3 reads CATSRDIGQGALSTDTQYF.

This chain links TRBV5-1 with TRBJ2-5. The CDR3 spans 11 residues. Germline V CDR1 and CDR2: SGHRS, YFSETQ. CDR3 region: CASSLANSTSF. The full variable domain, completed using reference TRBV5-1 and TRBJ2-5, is KAGVTQTPRYLIKTRGQQVTLSCSPISGHRSVSWYQQTPGQGLQFLFEYFSETQRNKGNFPGRFSGRQFSNSRSEMNVSTLELGDSALYLCASSLANSTSFGPGTRLLVL.

This CDR3 reads CASHQGSSGEQYF. V and J are TRBV18 and TRBJ2-7; TCRdb proposes TRBD1, but this gene call is untestable without DNA. Germline V lookup: CDR1 KGHSH, CDR2 LQKENI. The CDR3 length is 13 residues. The full variable domain, in which reference TRBV18 and TRBJ2-7 provide the parts outside the CDR3, is NAGVMQNPRHLVRRRGQEARLRCSPMKGHSHVYWYRQLPEEGLKFMVYLQKENIIDESGMPKERFSAEFPKEGPSILRIQQVVRGDSAAYFCASHQGSSGEQYFGPGTRLTVT.

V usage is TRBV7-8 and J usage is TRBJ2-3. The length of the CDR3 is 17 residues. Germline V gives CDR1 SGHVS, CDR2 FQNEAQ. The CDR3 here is CASSLGSGKTSTDTQYF.

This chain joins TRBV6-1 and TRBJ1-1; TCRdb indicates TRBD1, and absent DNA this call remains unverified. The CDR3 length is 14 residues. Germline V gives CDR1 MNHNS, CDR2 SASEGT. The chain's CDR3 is CASSETGGFTEAFF.

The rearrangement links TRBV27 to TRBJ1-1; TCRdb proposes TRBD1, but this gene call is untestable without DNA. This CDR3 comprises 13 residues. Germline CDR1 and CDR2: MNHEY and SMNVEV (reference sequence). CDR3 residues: CASSIGTATEAFF.

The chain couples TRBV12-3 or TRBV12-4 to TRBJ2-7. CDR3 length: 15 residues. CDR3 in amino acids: CASSLSLAFSYEQYF.

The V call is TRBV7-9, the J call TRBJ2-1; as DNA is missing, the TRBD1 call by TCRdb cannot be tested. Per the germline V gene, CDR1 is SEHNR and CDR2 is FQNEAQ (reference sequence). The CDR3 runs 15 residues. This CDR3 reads CASSLGQGVRNEQFF. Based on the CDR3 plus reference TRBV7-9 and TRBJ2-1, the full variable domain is DTGVSQNPRHKITKRGQNVTFRCDPISEHNRLYWYRQTLGQGPEFLTYFQNEAQLEKSRLLSDRFSAERPKGSFSTLEIQRTEQGDSAMYLCASSLGQGVRNEQFFGPGTRLTVL.

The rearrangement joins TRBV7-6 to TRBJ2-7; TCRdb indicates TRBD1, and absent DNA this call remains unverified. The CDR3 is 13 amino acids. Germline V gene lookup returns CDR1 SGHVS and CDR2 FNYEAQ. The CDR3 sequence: CASSVDGTYEQYF.

The CDR3 reads CASSNEPGVGETQYF. V usage is TRBV13 and J usage is TRBJ2-5; the TCRdb D gene call, TRBD1, has no DNA to confirm it. The germline gives CDR1 PRHDT, CDR2 FYEKMQ (reference sequence). This CDR3 spans 15 amino acids. The whole variable domain, filled in from reference TRBV13 and TRBJ2-5, reads AAGVIQSPRHLIKEKRETATLKCYPIPRHDTVYWYQQGPGQDPQFLISFYEKMQSDKGSIPDRFSAQQFSDYHSELNMSSLELGDSALYFCASSNEPGVGETQYFGPGTRLLVL.

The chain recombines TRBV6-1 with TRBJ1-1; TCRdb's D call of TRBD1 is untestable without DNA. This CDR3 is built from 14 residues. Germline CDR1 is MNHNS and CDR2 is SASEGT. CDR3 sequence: CASSPYPRGPEAFF.

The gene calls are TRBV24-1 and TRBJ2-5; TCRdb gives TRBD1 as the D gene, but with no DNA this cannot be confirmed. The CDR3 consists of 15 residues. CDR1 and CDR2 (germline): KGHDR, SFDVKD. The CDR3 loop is CATSERTGGQETQYF.

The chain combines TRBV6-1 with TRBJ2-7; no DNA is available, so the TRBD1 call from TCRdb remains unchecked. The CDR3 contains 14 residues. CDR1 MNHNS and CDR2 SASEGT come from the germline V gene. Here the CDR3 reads CASSTHAGAYEQYF.

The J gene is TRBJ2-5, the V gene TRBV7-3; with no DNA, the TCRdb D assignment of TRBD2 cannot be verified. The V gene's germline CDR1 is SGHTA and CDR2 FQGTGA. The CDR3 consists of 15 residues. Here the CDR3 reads CASSLNGGGQETQYF.

CDR3 sequence reads: CASSAMGGGATDTQYF. This chain uses TRBV9 with TRBJ2-3; the D gene TCRdb calls, TRBD2, cannot be checked with no DNA. The CDR3 loop spans 16 amino acids. From germline, CDR1 is SGDLS and CDR2 YYNGEE.

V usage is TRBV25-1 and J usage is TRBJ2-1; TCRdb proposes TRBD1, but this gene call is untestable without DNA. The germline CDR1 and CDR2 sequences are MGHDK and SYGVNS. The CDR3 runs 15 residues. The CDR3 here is CASSNDRGAYNEQFF.

CDR3 in amino acids: CASSLIQGQETQYF. V is TRBV27 and J is TRBJ2-5; TCRdb indicates TRBD1, and absent DNA this call remains unverified. From germline, CDR1 is MNHEY and CDR2 SMNVEV (reference sequence). The CDR3 loop spans 14 amino acids.

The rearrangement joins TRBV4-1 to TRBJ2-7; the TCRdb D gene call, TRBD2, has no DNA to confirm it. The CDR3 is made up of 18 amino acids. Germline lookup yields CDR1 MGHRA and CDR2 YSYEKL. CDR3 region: CASSQQAVGQMGRGEQYF.

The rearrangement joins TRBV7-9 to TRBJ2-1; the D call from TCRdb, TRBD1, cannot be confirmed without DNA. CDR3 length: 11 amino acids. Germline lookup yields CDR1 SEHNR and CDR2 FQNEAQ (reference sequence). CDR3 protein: CASRFGDRAFF.

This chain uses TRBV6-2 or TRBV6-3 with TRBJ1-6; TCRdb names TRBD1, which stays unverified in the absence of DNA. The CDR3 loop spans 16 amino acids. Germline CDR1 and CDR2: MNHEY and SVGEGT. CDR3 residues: CASSYGLGTPFSPLHF.